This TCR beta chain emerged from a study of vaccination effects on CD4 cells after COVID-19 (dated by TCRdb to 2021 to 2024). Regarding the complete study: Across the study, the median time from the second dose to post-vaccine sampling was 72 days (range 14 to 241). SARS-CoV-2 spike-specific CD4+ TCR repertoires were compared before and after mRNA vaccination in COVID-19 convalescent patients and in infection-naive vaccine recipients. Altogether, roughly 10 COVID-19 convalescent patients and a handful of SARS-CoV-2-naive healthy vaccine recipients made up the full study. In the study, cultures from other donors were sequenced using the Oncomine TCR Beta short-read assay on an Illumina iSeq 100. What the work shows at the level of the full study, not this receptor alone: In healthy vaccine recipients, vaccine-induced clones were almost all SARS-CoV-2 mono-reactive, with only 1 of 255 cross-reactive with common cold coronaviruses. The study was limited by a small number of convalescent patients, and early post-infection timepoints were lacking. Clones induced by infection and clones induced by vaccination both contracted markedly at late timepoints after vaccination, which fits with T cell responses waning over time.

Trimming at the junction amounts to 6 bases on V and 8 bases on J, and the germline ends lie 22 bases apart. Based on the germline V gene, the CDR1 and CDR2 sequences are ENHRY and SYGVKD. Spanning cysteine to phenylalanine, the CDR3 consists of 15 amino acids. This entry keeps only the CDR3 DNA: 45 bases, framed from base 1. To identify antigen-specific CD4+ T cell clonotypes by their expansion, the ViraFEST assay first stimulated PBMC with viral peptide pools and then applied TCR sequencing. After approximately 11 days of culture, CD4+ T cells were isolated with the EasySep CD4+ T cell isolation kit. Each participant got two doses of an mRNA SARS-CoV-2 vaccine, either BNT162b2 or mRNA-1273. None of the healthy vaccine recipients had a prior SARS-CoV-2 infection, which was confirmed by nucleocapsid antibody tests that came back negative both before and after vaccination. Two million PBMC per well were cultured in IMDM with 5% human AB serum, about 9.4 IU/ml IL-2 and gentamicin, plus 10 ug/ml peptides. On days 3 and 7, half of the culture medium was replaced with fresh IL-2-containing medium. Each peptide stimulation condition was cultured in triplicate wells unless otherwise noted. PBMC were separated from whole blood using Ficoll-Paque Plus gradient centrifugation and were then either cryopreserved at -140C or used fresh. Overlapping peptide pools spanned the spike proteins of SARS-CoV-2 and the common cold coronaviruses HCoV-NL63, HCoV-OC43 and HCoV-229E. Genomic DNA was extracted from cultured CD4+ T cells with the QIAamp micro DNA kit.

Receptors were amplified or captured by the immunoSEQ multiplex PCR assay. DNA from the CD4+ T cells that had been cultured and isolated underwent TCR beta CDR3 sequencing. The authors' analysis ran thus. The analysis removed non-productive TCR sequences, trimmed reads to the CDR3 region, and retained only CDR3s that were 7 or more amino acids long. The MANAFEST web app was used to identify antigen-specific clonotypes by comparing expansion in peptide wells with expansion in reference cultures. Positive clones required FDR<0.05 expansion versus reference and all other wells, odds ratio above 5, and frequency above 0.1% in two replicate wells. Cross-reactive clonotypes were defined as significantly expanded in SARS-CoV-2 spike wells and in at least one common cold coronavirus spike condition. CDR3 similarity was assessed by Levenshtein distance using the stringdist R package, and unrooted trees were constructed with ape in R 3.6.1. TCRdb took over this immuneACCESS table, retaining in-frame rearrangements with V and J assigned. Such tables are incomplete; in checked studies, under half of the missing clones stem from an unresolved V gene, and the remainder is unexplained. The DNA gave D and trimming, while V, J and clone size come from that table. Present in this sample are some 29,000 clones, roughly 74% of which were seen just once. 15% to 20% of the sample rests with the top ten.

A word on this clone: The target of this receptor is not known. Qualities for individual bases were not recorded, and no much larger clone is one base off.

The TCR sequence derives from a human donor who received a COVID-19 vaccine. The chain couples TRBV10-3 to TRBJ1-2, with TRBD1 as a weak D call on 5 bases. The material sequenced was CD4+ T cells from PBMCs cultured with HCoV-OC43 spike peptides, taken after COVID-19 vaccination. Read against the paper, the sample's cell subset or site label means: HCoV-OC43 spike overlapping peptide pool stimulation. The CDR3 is CAIRPVRTTTGGYTF. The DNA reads TGTGCCATCAGGCCCGTACGGACAACTACTGGGGGCTACACCTTC.